These 5 T cell receptor beta chains share one sample of origin, sequenced in a study of CD8+CD57+ T cells in acquired aplastic anemia. TCR beta VDJ and CDR3 profiles were obtained from a genomic DNA template. TCRdb reanalysed the reads using MiXCR and keeps one entry per CDR3 protein. The top ten clones hold about 48% of a sample with around 180,000 distinct CDR3 sequences, roughly 63% of them seen once. The sample was sorted CD4+, CD8+, or CD8+CD57+ T cells (not recorded which) from PBMCs. The receptors stem from a human donor in good health.

The genes are TRBV7-2 and TRBJ2-3, with D perhaps TRBD1 (6 bases). CDR3 size: 14 residues. Germline V gene data show CDR1 as SGHTA and CDR2 as FQGNSA. CDR3 in amino acids: CVCGGPSSTDTQYF. For the CDR3, the DNA is TGTGTTTGTGGGGGCCCTTCTAGCACAGATACGCAGTATTTT.

This sequence joins TRBV5-1 and TRBJ1-2; 8 bases align to TRBD1. This CDR3 is 15 amino acids long. The germline V gene encodes CDR1 SGHRS and CDR2 YFSETQ. The J segment lost 4 bases and the V segment lost 2 bases, leaving 7 bases of the junction unmatched. CDR3 in DNA: TGCGCCAGCAGCTTCACAGGGGGTGGTGCCTATGGCTACACCTTC. This gives the protein CASSFTGGGAYGYTF.

J is TRBJ1-1 and V is TRBV14; unclear D gene. Trimming took 0 bases from V and 3 from J, leaving 11 bases between them. Germline CDR1 reads SGHDN; CDR2 reads FVKESK. The CDR3 length is 15 residues. For the CDR3, the DNA is TGTGCCAGCAGCCAAGACATCCTTGGGGACACTGAAGCTTTCTTT. It codes for CASSQDILGDTEAFF.

The chain carries TRBV7-7 and TRBJ1-1, with D unresolved. This CDR3 is built from 14 residues. Germline values: CDR1 SSHAT, CDR2 FNYEAQ (reference sequence). The V end was cut by 5 bases, the J end by 4 bases, with 14 bases between. The CDR3 DNA is TGTGCCAGCAGCCCCGAGGCAGTGGGCACTGAAGCTTTCTTT. This encodes CASSPEAVGTEAFF.

V gene TRBV20-1 combines with J gene TRBJ2-7; D may be TRBD1 or TRBD2 (5 bases each). Trimming cost V 3 bases and J 7 bases, with 10 bases left between them. CDR3 size: 11 residues. Germline V gene lookup returns CDR1 DFQATT and CDR2 SNEGSKA (reference sequence). In nucleotides, the CDR3 is TGCAGTGCTAGTGGGACGGGAGAGCAGTACTTC. It encodes CSASGTGEQYF.